A single sample gave rise to the 32 T cell receptor beta chains below, sequenced in a study of T cell clonotyping in hematopoietic cell transplantation. Assay: immunoSEQ multiplex PCR; the TCRdb copy retains only in-frame clones and omits some. The table has about 69,000 clones, roughly 94% seen once. Material for sequencing was peripheral blood mononuclear cells. Source of these receptors: a middle-aged man in good health. Some clones in this sample may be carry-over from other donors' samples.

A few counts support this clone. V usage is TRBV29-1 and J usage is TRBJ1-1, with D hard to call. Per the germline V gene, CDR1 is SQVTM and CDR2 is ANQGSEA. The CDR3 contains 8 residues. V shed 7 bases and J shed 7 bases, with 4 bases lying between them. This CDR3 reads CSAREAFF. In DNA form, the CDR3 reads TGCAGCGCCCGTGAAGCTTTCTTT.

The rearrangement joins TRBV7-8 to TRBJ1-5; D uncertain. The CDR3 is 13 residues long. Germline values: CDR1 SGHVS, CDR2 FQNEAQ. Between the trimmed V and J ends, which lost 2 bases and 7 bases, there was a span of 9 bases. The DNA for the CDR3 is TGTGCCAGCAGCTTAAACCGGCGGCAGCCCCAGCATTTT. This sequence encodes CASSLNRRQPQHF. Looking up the rest from reference TRBV7-8 and TRBJ1-5 gives the full variable domain: GAGVSQSPRYKVAKRGQDVALRCDPISGHVSLFWYQQALGQGPEFLTYFQNEAQLDKSGLPSDRFFAERPEGSVSTLKIQRTQQEDSAVYLCASSLNRRQPQHFGDGTRLSIL.

This chain uses TRBV7-8 with TRBJ2-7; D remains unclear. Trimming took 7 bases from V and 6 from J, leaving 22 bases between them. Germline values: CDR1 SGHVS, CDR2 FQNEAQ. The CDR3 runs to 15 residues. In nucleotides, the CDR3 is TGTGCCAGCACCCCATTGATGCGGTCTCTTTCCGAGCAGTACTTC. This translates into CASTPLMRSLSEQYF.

The genes are TRBV19 and TRBJ1-1; D remains unclear. In germline, CDR1 is LNHDA, CDR2 SQIVND (reference sequence). The V gene lost 1 base and the J gene lost 6 bases, with 9 bases spanning the gap. CDR3 length: 13 residues. CDR3 in DNA: TGTGCCAGTAGTATAGGGATGGGGTCTGAAGCTTTCTTT. It encodes CASSIGMGSEAFF.

The gene calls are TRBV5-4 and TRBJ2-1; 7 nucleotides align to TRBD1. Germline values: CDR1 SGHNT, CDR2 YYREEE (reference sequence). The junction had 10 bases not matched to a gene; V was cut back by 4 bases and J by 0 bases. The CDR3 sequence is 17 residues long. DNA of the CDR3: TGTGCCAGCAGCACCCCGAAGGGACAGAGCTCCTACAATGAGCAGTTCTTC. Its protein is CASSTPKGQSSYNEQFF.

This chain uses TRBV28 with TRBJ2-2; possibly TRBD1 for D (6 bases). V was clipped by 4 bases and J by 7 bases, with 16 bases between them. The CDR3 covers 15 residues. CDR1 and CDR2 from the germline V gene are MDHEN and SYDVKM. The CDR3 DNA sequence: TGTGCCAGCAGTTCGCTCACAGGGTTCGGCGGGGAGCTGTTTTTT. Translated: CASSSLTGFGGELFF.

The V gene is TRBV6-6, the J gene TRBJ1-4; D is unresolved. Germline V gene lookup returns CDR1 MNHNY and CDR2 SVGAGI (reference sequence). The CDR3 extends over 15 amino acids. Deletions cut 4 bases from V and 0 bases from J, with 9 bases between. CDR3 nucleotide sequence: TGTGCCAGCAGTTCGCAGAGTCCAACTAATGAAAAACTGTTTTTT. Amino acids: CASSSQSPTNEKLFF.

The chain links TRBV16 to TRBJ1-1; 7 bases are a match to TRBD1. Germline loops: CDR1 KGHSY, CDR2 FQNENV. The V and J ends lost 4 bases and 5 bases, in that order; junction bases with no gene match: 10. This CDR3 has 15 amino acids. The CDR3 region is CASSREPGGLTEAFF. Here the CDR3 DNA reads TGTGCCAGCAGCCGTGAACCAGGGGGTTTGACTGAAGCTTTCTTT.

The chain is built from TRBV25-1 and TRBJ2-5; D not resolved. Germline V gives CDR1 MGHDK, CDR2 SYGVNS. Between the trimmed V and J ends, which lost 2 bases and 1 base, there was a span of 8 bases. This CDR3 is built from 14 residues. For the CDR3, the DNA is TGTGCCAGCAGTGAAATCGGCGTCCAAGAGACCCAGTACTTC. This sequence encodes CASSEIGVQETQYF.

The J gene is TRBJ2-3, the V gene TRBV5-8, with 7 bases aligning to TRBD1. J gave up 1 base and V 4 bases, and 3 bases lay outside the gene matches. The CDR3 totals 14 residues. CDR1 is SGHTS, CDR2 YDEGEE, per germline. CDR3 sequence: CASSRDRGTDTQYF. CDR3 bases: TGTGCCAGCAGCCGTGACAGGGGCACAGATACGCAGTATTTT.

The V gene is TRBV19, the J gene TRBJ1-6; D gene ambiguous. CDR1 is LNHDA and CDR2 is SQIVND in the germline V gene (reference sequence). CDR3 length equals 13 residues. The V and J ends lost 6 bases and 10 bases respectively, with 13 bases between them. As DNA, the CDR3 is TGTGCCAGTAGGCCCACACTTGGATCACCCCTCCACTTT. This translates into CASRPTLGSPLHF.

The chain recombines TRBV5-5 with TRBJ1-2; no definite D call. The CDR3 loop spans 12 amino acids. Trimming removed 4 bases at V and 6 bases at J, with 10 bases between. CDR1 and CDR2 from the germline V gene are SGHKS and YYEKEE (reference sequence). The CDR3 DNA sequence: TGTGCCAGCAGCCCCCTTGGGAATGGCTACACCTTC. Protein: CASSPLGNGYTF.

The V and J genes are TRBV7-9 and TRBJ1-5; TRBD1 might be the D (6 bases). This CDR3 is 14 amino acids long. Germline values: CDR1 SEHNR, CDR2 FQNEAQ (reference sequence). Trimming stripped 5 bases from V and 4 bases from J, with 12 bases between. This CDR3 is CASSPTGINQPQHF. The CDR3 DNA reads TGTGCCAGCAGCCCTACAGGGATAAATCAGCCCCAGCATTTT.

This rearrangement joins TRBV9 to TRBJ2-1, with D possibly matching TRBD2 (6 bases). The V end lost 4 bases, the J end lost 7 bases, and 12 bases lay between the germline ends. CDR1 is SGDLS, CDR2 YYNGEE, per germline. This CDR3 is built from 13 residues. The CDR3 DNA reads TGTGCCAGCAGCCGACTAGACTATAATGAGCAGTTCTTC. Amino acids: CASSRLDYNEQFF.

V and J are TRBV7-2 and TRBJ1-4, with D perhaps matching TRBD1 (5 bases). V was cut by 0 bases and J by 3 bases, with 17 bases left in between. The CDR3 covers 18 residues. Germline assignment: CDR1 SGHTA and CDR2 FQGNSA. The CDR3 DNA sequence: TGTGCCAGCAGCTTAGCGTGGAAGTGGGGACGGCCTAATGAAAAACTGTTTTTT. Translating gives CASSLAWKWGRPNEKLFF.

As to this clone: The same CDR3 arises from other DNA sequences in this sample as well. V and J are TRBV28 and TRBJ1-1; D may be TRBD1 (6 bases). Per germline, CDR1 MDHEN and CDR2 SYDVKM. Trimming shortened V by 3 bases and J by 4 bases, and 12 bases separated the two germline ends. The CDR3 loop spans 14 amino acids. CDR3 in amino acids: CASSFLGGGTEAFF. Written as DNA, the CDR3 is TGTGCCAGCAGTTTCCTCGGGGGCGGCACTGAAGCTTTCTTT.

The chain joins TRBV5-1 to TRBJ1-1, with 7 nucleotides matching TRBD1. After removal of 4 bases from V and 2 bases from J, the junction contained 11 bases not matched to a gene. CDR3 length equals 16 residues. Germline assignment: CDR1 SGHRS and CDR2 YFSETQ. The DNA for the CDR3 is TGCGCCAGCAGCCAAGGGACAGAAAATCGAAACACTGAAGCTTTCTTT. Its protein product is CASSQGTENRNTEAFF.

This sequence joins TRBV19 and TRBJ2-5, with 8 bases that match TRBD2. The V gene's germline CDR1 is LNHDA and CDR2 SQIVND (reference sequence). The V segment lost 5 bases and the J segment 5 bases; nucleotides outside the gene matches: 10. The CDR3 has 15 amino acids. The CDR3 bases are TGTGCCAGTAGTCCGCGACTAGCGATACGGGAGACCCAGTACTTC. Translating gives CASSPRLAIRETQYF. The full variable domain, with the rest looked up from reference TRBV19 and TRBJ2-5, is DGGITQSPKYLFRKEGQNVTLSCEQNLNHDAMYWYRQDPGQGLRLIYYSQIVNDFQKGDIAEGYSVSREKKESFPLTVTSAQKNPTAFYLCASSPRLAIRETQYFGPGTRLLVL.

The genes are TRBV5-1 and TRBJ1-2; a weak D match, TRBD1 (5 bases). The V gene's germline CDR1 is SGHRS and CDR2 YFSETQ. The germline V and J ends were trimmed by 3 bases and 4 bases, with 13 bases remaining between them. The CDR3 contains 14 residues. CDR3 bases: TGCGCCAGCAGCTCAGGTCGGGGCCTCTATGGCTACACCTTC. This gives the protein CASSSGRGLYGYTF.

The chain carries TRBV28 and TRBJ2-5; 12 bases are shared with TRBD2. With V trimmed by 6 bases and J by 0 bases, 5 bases remained unmatched. Per germline, CDR1 MDHEN and CDR2 SYDVKM. CDR3 length: 16 residues. This CDR3 reads CASSTTSGGHQETQYF. The CDR3 DNA follows: TGTGCCAGCAGCACGACTAGCGGGGGACACCAAGAGACCCAGTACTTC.

This chain uses TRBV6-1 with TRBJ2-5, with D possibly TRBD2 on 6 matching bases. V shed 6 bases and J shed 5 bases, with 19 bases lying between them. The CDR3 extends over 15 amino acids. CDR1 and CDR2 from the germline V gene are MNHNS and SASEGT. The CDR3 DNA reads TGTGCCAGCAGACGGACGGGCGGGGCTTTGGAGACCCAGTACTTC. As protein: CASRRTGGALETQYF.

The chain is built from TRBV9 and TRBJ1-2; D unresolved. Germline CDR1 and CDR2: SGDLS and YYNGEE. CDR3 length equals 13 residues. Between the trimmed V and J ends, which lost 2 bases and 3 bases, there was a span of 8 bases. The CDR3, as DNA: TGTGCCAGCAGCGTTACGGTCGACTATGGCTACACCTTC. It specifies CASSVTVDYGYTF.

This sequence joins TRBV28 and TRBJ2-7; D is undetermined. Germline loops: CDR1 MDHEN, CDR2 SYDVKM. The CDR3 contains 13 residues. The V end was cut by 5 bases, the J end by 1 base, with 9 bases between. The CDR3 loop reads CASSPPHSYEQYF. For the CDR3, the DNA is TGTGCCAGCAGTCCCCCCCATTCCTACGAGCAGTACTTC.

The rearrangement links TRBV27 to TRBJ2-2; TRBD1 aligns across 7 bases. Germline CDR1 and CDR2: MNHEY and SMNVEV (reference sequence). J gave up 2 bases and V 6 bases, and 15 bases lay outside the gene matches. The CDR3 is 18 amino acids. CDR3 in amino acids: CASSRRFPGDSNTGELFF. The DNA of the CDR3 is TGTGCCAGCAGCCGAAGATTTCCCGGGGACAGCAACACCGGGGAGCTGTTTTTT.

V is TRBV4-3 and J is TRBJ2-3; tentative D call: TRBD2 (6 bases). This CDR3 contains 16 residues. With 4 bases removed from V and 0 bases from J, the gap between germline ends came to 14 bases. Germline V lookup: CDR1 LGHNA, CDR2 YSLEER. The CDR3 sequence is CASSLRRAGSTDTQYF. The CDR3 coding sequence is TGCGCCAGCAGCCTTCGGAGGGCGGGTAGCACAGATACGCAGTATTTT.

V gene TRBV4-3 combines with J gene TRBJ2-4; 7 bases fit TRBD2. Germline V CDR1 and CDR2: LGHNA, YSLEER. CDR3 length: 15 amino acids. The ends lost 4 bases at V and 3 bases at J; junction bases unmatched: 6. CDR3 nucleotide sequence: TGCGCCAGCAGCCGAGGGAGGGACGGCAAAAACATTCAGTACTTC. Protein: CASSRGRDGKNIQYF.

The chain employs TRBV6-6 and TRBJ2-5; D is possibly TRBD1 (6 bases). Trimming cost V 2 bases and J 5 bases, with 15 bases left between them. Germline CDR1 MNHNY, CDR2 SVGAGI (reference sequence). The CDR3 totals 15 residues. The CDR3 is CASSYPTGFGETQYF. Written as DNA, the CDR3 is TGTGCCAGCAGTTACCCGACAGGTTTCGGGGAGACCCAGTACTTC.

The chain couples TRBV6-5 to TRBJ2-2, with 7 bases identical to TRBD1. V shed 7 bases and J 6 bases; nucleotides not matched to a gene: 11. CDR3 length: 15 amino acids. Germline V lookup: CDR1 MNHEY, CDR2 SVGAGI. CDR3 residues: CASKLGRGGPGELFF. The CDR3 DNA is TGTGCCAGCAAACTGGGGAGAGGGGGCCCCGGGGAGCTGTTTTTT.

The chain recombines TRBV2 with TRBJ2-5, with 11 bases matching TRBD2. The germline CDR1 and CDR2 sequences are SNHLY and FYNNEI. The CDR3 has 20 residues. The V gene end was trimmed by 5 bases and the J gene end by 2 bases; junction bases not matched to a gene: 19. The CDR3, as DNA: TGTGCCAGCAGTAGAAGCTCAAATTGGGGGACTAGCGGCCAACAAGAGACCCAGTACTTC. It is translated as CASSRSSNWGTSGQQETQYF. Based on the CDR3 plus reference TRBV2 and TRBJ2-5, the full variable domain is EPEVTQTPSHQVTQMGQEVILRCVPISNHLYFYWYRQILGQKVEFLVSFYNNEISEKSEIFDDQFSVERPDGSNFTLKIRSTKLEDSAMYFCASSRSSNWGTSGQQETQYFGPGTRLLVL.

The chain has TRBV11-2 and TRBJ2-5; TRBD1 is a possible D gene (5 bases). The V gene lost 5 bases and the J gene lost 4 bases, with 17 bases spanning the gap. The CDR3 contains 15 residues. The germline CDR1 and CDR2 sequences are SGHAT and FQNNGV. Here the CDR3 DNA reads TGTGCCAGCAGCCTTGCCCCAGCAACAGGAGAGACCCAGTACTTC. This encodes CASSLAPATGETQYF. Full variable domain (missing parts from reference TRBV11-2 and TRBJ2-5): EAGVAQSPRYKIIEKRQSVAFWCNPISGHATLYWYQQILGQGPKLLIQFQNNGVVDDSQLPKDRFSAERLKGVDSTLKIQPAKLEDSAVYLCASSLAPATGETQYFGPGTRLLVL.

The chain couples TRBV28 to TRBJ1-2, with 12 positions matching TRBD1. This CDR3 contains 16 residues. The germline V gene encodes CDR1 MDHEN and CDR2 SYDVKM. J gave up 8 bases and V 4 bases, and 11 bases lay outside the gene matches. This CDR3 reads CASSSGPGQGAGGYTF. CDR3 nucleotide sequence: TGTGCCAGCAGTTCGGGTCCGGGACAGGGGGCGGGCGGCTACACCTTC.

The chain uses TRBV6-1 and TRBJ1-4; 9 bases map to TRBD1. Germline CDR1 reads MNHNS; CDR2 reads SASEGT. CDR3 length equals 14 residues. Trimming cost V 8 bases and J 2 bases; bases outside gene matches: 3. This CDR3 is CASETGGTNEKLFF. Written as DNA, the CDR3 is TGTGCCAGCGAAACAGGGGGCACTAATGAAAAACTGTTTTTT.